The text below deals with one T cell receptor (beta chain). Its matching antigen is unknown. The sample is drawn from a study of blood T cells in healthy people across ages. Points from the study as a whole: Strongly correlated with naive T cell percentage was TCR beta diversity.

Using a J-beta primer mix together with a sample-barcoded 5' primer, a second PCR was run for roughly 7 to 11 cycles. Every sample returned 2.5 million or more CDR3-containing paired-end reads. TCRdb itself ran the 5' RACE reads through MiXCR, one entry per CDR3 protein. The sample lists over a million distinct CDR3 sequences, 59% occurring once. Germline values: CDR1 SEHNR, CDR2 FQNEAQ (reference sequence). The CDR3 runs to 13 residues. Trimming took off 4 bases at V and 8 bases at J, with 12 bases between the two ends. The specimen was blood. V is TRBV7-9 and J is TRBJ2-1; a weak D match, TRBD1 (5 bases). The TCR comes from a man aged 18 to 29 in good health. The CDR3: CASSSTQVDEQFF. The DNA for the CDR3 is TGTGCCAGCAGCTCGACACAGGTGGATGAGCAGTTCTTC.